What follows are 27 T cell receptor beta chains derived from one specimen sequenced in a study of CD8 T cells in Susac syndrome. Reverse transcription of roughly 0.5 to 1 ug RNA was performed with random hexamers. TCRdb redid the calling of the immunoSEQ multiplex PCR reads with MiXCR, one entry per CDR3 protein. The data show about 280,000 distinct CDR3 sequences, about 85% seen once. Sequenced sample: CD8+ T cells from PBMCs. All receptors derive from a human donor with multiple sclerosis.

This chain links TRBV28 with TRBJ1-3; D call uncertain. The CDR3 is made up of 15 amino acids. Per germline, CDR1 MDHEN and CDR2 SYDVKM. With 0 bases removed from V and 0 bases from J, the gap between germline ends came to 6 bases. CDR3 residues: CASSLWADSGNTIYF. The DNA for the CDR3 is TGTGCCAGCAGTTTATGGGCGGACTCTGGAAACACCATATATTTT.

The V gene is TRBV9, the J gene TRBJ2-3; D remains unclear. This CDR3 comprises 13 residues. V dropped 0 bases and J dropped 4 bases, with 6 bases sitting between them. Germline V gene sequence: CDR1 SGDLS, CDR2 YYNGEE. CDR3 residues: CASSVDESDTQYF. DNA of the CDR3: TGTGCCAGCAGCGTAGACGAATCAGATACGCAGTATTTT.

The rearrangement joins TRBV13 to TRBJ1-6; 10 nucleotides line up with TRBD1. The V gene's germline CDR1 is PRHDT and CDR2 FYEKMQ (reference sequence). V lost 4 bases, J lost 9 bases, and 6 bases stayed unmatched. The CDR3 is 15 residues long. As DNA, the CDR3 is TGTGCCAGCAGCTCCCGGGACAGGGGAATTTCACCCCTCCACTTT. Protein product: CASSSRDRGISPLHF.

V and J are TRBV28 and TRBJ1-1; no firm D call. Germline lookup yields CDR1 MDHEN and CDR2 SYDVKM. There are 15 residues in the CDR3. V was pared by 8 bases and J by 1 base, with 17 bases between. CDR3 residues: CASFQQRNRNTEAFF. In DNA, the CDR3 is TGTGCCAGCTTCCAACAAAGGAATAGGAACACTGAAGCTTTCTTT.

This clonotype was recorded a few times. The chain is built from TRBV6-1 and TRBJ2-3, with D perhaps assigned TRBD1 or TRBD2 (5 bases each). V lost 1 base to trimming and J lost 4 bases, with 9 bases between them. Per germline, CDR1 MNHNS and CDR2 SASEGT. CDR3 length: 14 amino acids. The CDR3 spells CASSEVGDPDTQYF. In DNA, the CDR3 is TGTGCCAGCAGTGAAGTGGGGGACCCAGATACGCAGTATTTT.

This rearrangement joins TRBV20-1 to TRBJ2-7; 9 positions match TRBD1. The germline V gene encodes CDR1 DFQATT and CDR2 SNEGSKA (reference sequence). The junction had 7 bases not matched to a gene; V was cut back by 6 bases and J by 7 bases. The CDR3 contains 12 residues. In DNA, the CDR3 is TGCAGTGCGCCCGGACAGGGGTGGGAGCAGTACTTC. It encodes CSAPGQGWEQYF.

The chain employs TRBV27 and TRBJ1-5, with D possibly matching TRBD1 (5 bases). The CDR3 totals 15 residues. Germline CDR1 MNHEY, CDR2 SMNVEV (reference sequence). Trimming shortened V by 7 bases and J by 3 bases, and 16 bases separated the two germline ends. In DNA, the CDR3 is TGTGCCAGCACTCCCCGGTTAGGGACCAATCAGCCCCAGCATTTT. Its protein product is CASTPRLGTNQPQHF.

This clonotype came up once. V usage is TRBV7-3 and J usage is TRBJ2-7; a possible D gene is TRBD1 (5 bases). CDR3 size: 14 residues. Germline values: CDR1 SGHTA, CDR2 FQGTGA. The V end lost 0 bases, the J end lost 5 bases, and 11 bases lay between the germline ends. The CDR3, as DNA: TGTGCCAGCAGCTTAACTAGGGGTGATAACGAGCAGTACTTC. Translating it yields CASSLTRGDNEQYF.

The chain links TRBV27 to TRBJ2-1; no definite D call. The V end was cut by 4 bases, the J end by 8 bases, with 21 bases between. The CDR3 contains 16 residues. Germline V gene sequence: CDR1 MNHEY, CDR2 SMNVEV (reference sequence). In DNA form, the CDR3 reads TGTGCCAGCAGTTCCCGGGCTTCCCGGGTGGGCGATGAGCAGTTCTTC. It codes for CASSSRASRVGDEQFF.

The V call is TRBV4-1, the J call TRBJ2-3; TRBD1 agrees at 7 bases. Germline CDR1 is MGHRA and CDR2 is YSYEKL. J was trimmed by 5 bases and V by 5 bases; bases with no gene match: 7. This CDR3 region has 14 residues. The CDR3 nucleotides are TGCGCCAGCAGCATCCCTACAGGGGAAGATACGCAGTATTTT. It yields the protein CASSIPTGEDTQYF.

This chain links TRBV27 with TRBJ2-7; TRBD2 agrees at 8 bases. Germline loops: CDR1 MNHEY, CDR2 SMNVEV (reference sequence). The CDR3 contains 14 residues. V lost 6 bases, J lost 4 bases, and 8 bases stayed unmatched. The CDR3 region has the DNA TGTGCCAGCAGCCTCACCGGGACTAGTTACGAGCAGTACTTC. It specifies CASSLTGTSYEQYF.

This clonotype was observed a single time. The rearrangement joins TRBV9 to TRBJ1-1; TRBD1 agrees at 8 bases. The trim removed 4 bases at V and 6 bases at J, leaving 8 bases unmatched. Germline V gives CDR1 SGDLS, CDR2 YYNGEE. The CDR3 sequence is 14 residues long. CDR3 region: CASSRADRVAEAFF. Written as DNA, the CDR3 is TGTGCCAGCAGCCGAGCGGACAGGGTCGCTGAAGCTTTCTTT. Variable domain in full (rest from reference TRBV9 and TRBJ1-1): DSGVTQTPKHLITATGQRVTLRCSPRSGDLSVYWYQQSLDQGLQFLIQYYNGEERAKGNILERFSAQQFPDLHSELNLSSLELGDSALYFCASSRADRVAEAFFGQGTRLTVV.

The chain has TRBV9 and TRBJ2-7; TRBD1 might be the D (6 bases). CDR1 is SGDLS, CDR2 YYNGEE, per germline. Between the trimmed V and J ends, which lost 4 bases and 6 bases, there was a span of 20 bases. This CDR3 is 15 amino acids long. The CDR3 loop reads CASSPFGTWGGEQYF. The CDR3 DNA reads as TGTGCCAGCAGCCCCTTTGGGACATGGGGCGGCGAGCAGTACTTC.

This chain uses TRBV7-9 with TRBJ1-3, with TRBD1 matching 7 bases. After removal of 6 bases from V and 2 bases from J, the junction contained 4 bases not matched to a gene. Germline V gene lookup returns CDR1 SEHNR and CDR2 FQNEAQ (reference sequence). This CDR3 is 14 amino acids long. CDR3 residues: CASSPTGAGNTIYF. DNA for the CDR3: TGTGCCAGCAGTCCAACAGGGGCTGGAAACACCATATATTTT.

This chain connects TRBV29-1 to TRBJ2-7, with a tentative D call TRBD2 (6 bases). The germline V and J ends were trimmed by 6 bases and 2 bases, with 23 bases remaining between them. This CDR3 is built from 16 residues. Germline loops: CDR1 SQVTM, CDR2 ANQGSEA. CDR3 DNA: TGCAGCGTCGCGGGACGAACATCCAGAGGGGCCTACGAGCAGTACTTC. Amino acid sequence: CSVAGRTSRGAYEQYF.

The gene calls are TRBV18 and TRBJ1-6; a possible D gene is TRBD1 (6 bases). Trimming left V 5 bases short and J 0 bases short, with 14 bases between. Germline-derived CDR1 and CDR2 are KGHSH and LQKENI. The CDR3 runs to 17 residues. The CDR3 DNA sequence: TGTGCCAGCTCATCGCGAGGGGGGAGCTCCTATAATTCACCCCTCCACTTT. Its translation: CASSSRGGSSYNSPLHF.

V usage is TRBV27 and J usage is TRBJ2-3; D remains ambiguous. Looked up from germline, CDR1 is MNHEY and CDR2 is SMNVEV (reference sequence). Trimming cost V 0 bases and J 1 base, with 8 bases left between them. The CDR3 has 15 residues. The CDR3: CASSLSSMGTDTQYF. CDR3 bases: TGTGCCAGCAGTTTATCGTCTATGGGCACAGATACGCAGTATTTT.

The chain couples TRBV7-9 to TRBJ2-7; 7 nucleotides align to TRBD2. The CDR3 totals 13 residues. With 7 bases clipped from V and 5 bases from J, the junction kept 8 bases outside the gene matches. Germline V gene data show CDR1 as SEHNR and CDR2 as FQNEAQ (reference sequence). DNA for the CDR3: TGTGCCAGCATCCTGGGGAGGGGAGACGAGCAGTACTTC. Its protein is CASILGRGDEQYF.

This chain connects TRBV6-5 to TRBJ2-1, with a weak D call TRBD2 (5 bases). Germline V gene data show CDR1 as MNHEY and CDR2 as SVGAGI. There are 15 residues in the CDR3. V was cut by 2 bases and J by 7 bases, with 15 bases left in between. CDR3 sequence: CASSYGLASGNEQFF. The CDR3 DNA reads as TGTGCCAGCAGTTACGGGCTAGCTTCCGGTAATGAGCAGTTCTTC.

The V and J genes are TRBV11-2 and TRBJ1-2; D ambiguous. From germline, CDR1 is SGHAT and CDR2 FQNNGV. This CDR3 is 16 amino acids long. The ends were cut back, 4 bases at V and 0 bases at J, with 15 bases in the middle. The CDR3 nucleotides read TGTGCCAGCAGCTCTACCCCGGACCGAGCTAACTATGGCTACACCTTC. Translation: CASSSTPDRANYGYTF.

In nucleotides, the CDR3 is TGTGCCAGCAGCTTAGGGGACAACAACCTCTGGCAGTACTTC. Residues: CASSLGDNNLWQYF. The J gene is TRBJ2-7, the V gene TRBV7-9, with a tentative D call TRBD1 (6 bases). The CDR3 is made up of 14 amino acids. Germline-derived CDR1 and CDR2 are SEHNR and FQNEAQ (reference sequence). Deletions cut 1 base from V and 9 bases from J, with 16 bases between.

In this sample, this clonotype turned up a few times. The junction differs from germline at one of its ends, possibly a read error. CDR3 nucleotides: TGTGCTAGCAAACAGGGAGGGTATGGCTACACCTTC. Encoded protein: CASKQGGYGYTF. This chain uses TRBV27 with TRBJ1-2, with D possibly matching TRBD1 (6 bases). Germline V CDR1 and CDR2: MNHEY, SMNVEV (reference sequence). The CDR3 has 12 residues.

This clonotype was observed a single time. The V call is TRBV27, the J call TRBJ1-2; 8 nucleotides align to TRBD1. In germline, CDR1 is MNHEY, CDR2 SMNVEV (reference sequence). Trimming took 5 bases from V and 1 from J; bases not matched to a gene: 0. The CDR3 has 13 residues. CDR3 bases: TGTGCCAGCAGTGGACAGGGTAACTATGGCTACACCTTC. This codes for CASSGQGNYGYTF.

The CDR3 loop reads CSATPRRVSGTLYNEQFF. The CDR3 nucleotides read TGCAGTGCTACCCCGAGACGGGTATCCGGGACACTCTACAATGAGCAGTTCTTC. The rearrangement uses TRBV20-1 and TRBJ2-1; weak D call: TRBD1 (6 bases). CDR1 and CDR2 from the germline V gene are DFQATT and SNEGSKA (reference sequence). The V end lost 4 bases, the J end lost 3 bases, and 25 bases lay between the germline ends. The CDR3 is 18 amino acids.

In DNA form, the CDR3 reads TGTGCCACCAGTGCGGGACAGGGGGCGTGGAGAGATGGCTACACCTTC. This codes for CATSAGQGAWRDGYTF. The chain couples TRBV24-1 to TRBJ1-2; 12 bases line up with TRBD1. The J segment lost 6 bases and the V segment lost 5 bases, leaving 9 bases of the junction unmatched. There are 16 residues in the CDR3. From germline, CDR1 is KGHDR and CDR2 SFDVKD.

The chain joins TRBV27 to TRBJ2-7; perhaps TRBD1 as D (5 bases). The CDR3 has 16 residues. Germline CDR1 reads MNHEY; CDR2 reads SMNVEV (reference sequence). Trimming pared 0 bases from V and 0 bases from J, leaving 12 bases between. The CDR3 here is CASSLSVKGFSYEQYF. The CDR3 region has the DNA TGTGCCAGCAGTTTATCGGTTAAGGGGTTCTCCTACGAGCAGTACTTC.

This clonotype was recorded once. The rearrangement uses TRBV11-1 and TRBJ2-7; tentative D call: TRBD1 (6 bases). Trimming removed 3 bases at V and 2 bases at J, with 11 bases between. The CDR3 is made up of 14 amino acids. The germline gives CDR1 SGHAT, CDR2 FQDESV (reference sequence). The CDR3 here is CASSFPDRAYEQYF. The CDR3 bases are TGTGCCAGCAGCTTCCCGGACAGAGCCTACGAGCAGTACTTC.